These 18 T cell receptor beta chains share one sample of origin, sequenced in a study of T cell clonality in common variable immunodeficiency. Produced via immunoSEQ multiplex PCR; TCRdb's table is partial and in-frame only. The sample is made up of fewer than 50,000 clones, none counted only once. Sequenced: peripheral blood mononuclear cells. These receptors were collected from a person aged 18 to 70 in good health.

Ten or more counts support this clone. CDR3 bases read: TGTGCCAGCATCCAAACGGCAGGTTACAATGAG. Its translation is CASIQTAGYNE. The whole CDR3 is CASIQTAGYNEQFF. V usage is TRBV7-9 and J usage is TRBJ2-1, with unresolved D. The read falls 3 residues short of the CDR3 end, and the missing part is taken from the germline J gene. The CDR3 loop spans 14 amino acids. Germline V lookup: CDR1 SEHNR, CDR2 FQNEAQ (reference sequence). Deletions cut 7 bases from V and 4 bases from J, with 14 bases between.

This clone was counted many times. The read gets to within 3 residues of the CDR3 end, and the germline J gene fills in the rest. The chain couples TRBV5-1 to TRBJ2-3, with 10 bases fitting TRBD2. The V segment lost 3 bases and the J segment 3 bases; nucleotides outside the gene matches: 7. The CDR3 length is 16 residues. The germline V gene has CDR1 SGHRS and CDR2 YFSETQ. CDR3 DNA, as far as it was read: TGCGCCAGCAGCTGGGCCTCTAGCGGGGGAACAGATACG. Translating gives CASSWASSGGTDT. The complete CDR3 protein is CASSWASSGGTDTQYF.

This clone was observed at least ten times. The read ends 3 residues before the CDR3 terminus; that terminus is restored from the germline J gene. The V call is TRBV9, the J call TRBJ2-1, with 12 bases matching TRBD1. The CDR3 covers 14 residues. J lost 9 bases, V lost 6 bases, and 7 bases had no gene match. Germline loops: CDR1 SGDLS, CDR2 YYNGEE. The covered CDR3 bases are TGTGCCAGCAATCCGGGACAGGGGGCTGGTGAG. Protein product: CASNPGQGAGE. The full CDR3 sequence reads CASNPGQGAGEQFF.

This clone was seen ten or more times. The sequenced fragment ends 3 residues before the CDR3 boundary, so the rest is inferred from the germline J gene. V gene TRBV20-1 combines with J gene TRBJ1-1; D gene ambiguous. CDR3 length equals 11 residues. Between the trimmed V and J ends, which lost 6 bases and 7 bases, there was a span of 12 bases. The germline V gene encodes CDR1 DFQATT and CDR2 SNEGSKA (reference sequence). The sequenced part of the CDR3 DNA is TGCAGTGCCCCAGCGTCCCGTGAA. This encodes CSAPASRE. The CDR3 reads in full as CSAPASREAFF.

This clone has ten or more counts. One end of the junction varies from germline; a read error may be responsible. The missing CDR3 end, 3 residues past where the read stops, is filled in from the germline J gene. The genes are TRBV10-3 and TRBJ2-1; D unresolved. This CDR3 is built from 12 residues. CDR1 ENHRY and CDR2 SYGVKD come from the germline V gene. Incomplete CDR3 DNA: TGTGCCACCAGTGGCGAGTTCAATGAG. As protein: CATSGEFNE. The CDR3 as a whole reads CATSGEFNEQFF.

At least ten counts were recorded for this clone. The read ends 3 residues early relative to the CDR3; the germline J gene fills the gap. The chain joins TRBV7-9 to TRBJ2-7, with D possibly TRBD1 on 6 matching bases. V was shortened by 5 bases and J by 3 bases, with 11 bases between the two germline ends. Germline V CDR1 and CDR2: SEHNR, FQNEAQ (reference sequence). The CDR3 is 13 amino acids. This CDR3 reads CASSPLTGYEQYF. CDR3 bases read: TGTGCCAGCAGCCCCCTGACAGGCTACGAG.

This clone came up many times. The read finishes 3 residues shy of the CDR3 end, and the germline J gene is used to complete it. The V call is TRBV29-1, the J call TRBJ1-1; 7 nucleotides align to TRBD1. V gave up 6 bases and J gave up 7 bases; unmatched junction bases: 14. CDR1 SQVTM and CDR2 ANQGSEA come from the germline V gene. The CDR3 sequence is 14 residues long. The CDR3 loop is CSVGGVTGNGEAFF. The sequenced CDR3 bases are TGCAGCGTCGGCGGGGTGACAGGGAACGGTGAA.

The sample holds many counts of this clone. The read is 3 residues too short to cover the CDR3 end, so that end is filled in from the germline J gene. The chain joins TRBV28 to TRBJ1-1; possible D gene TRBD1, 5 bases. Germline V CDR1 and CDR2: MDHEN, SYDVKM. The CDR3 extends over 12 amino acids. V lost 6 bases to trimming and J lost 3 bases, with 8 bases between them. CDR3: CASREGYTEAFF. The CDR3 bases that were read are TGTGCCAGCAGGGAGGGGTACACTGAA.

This clone appeared many times. Coverage ceases 3 residues before the CDR3 finishes, and the germline J gene fills in the end. This chain links TRBV9 with TRBJ2-7; 9 bases agree with TRBD1. The length of the CDR3 is 15 residues. Germline lookup yields CDR1 SGDLS and CDR2 YYNGEE. V lost 0 bases and J lost 2; bases outside the gene matches: 3. The part of the CDR3 DNA that was read is TGTGCCAGCAGCGTAGCGACAGGGGGTACCTACGAG. Translation: CASSVATGGTYE. The whole CDR3 protein is CASSVATGGTYEQYF.

This clone was counted at least ten times. The read halts 3 residues ahead of the CDR3 end, with the missing end drawn from the germline J gene. The chain employs TRBV7-3 and TRBJ2-1, with D tentatively TRBD1 (6 bases). Trimming cost V 5 bases and J 3 bases, with 14 bases left between them. This CDR3 is built from 15 residues. From germline, CDR1 is SGHTA and CDR2 FQGTGA. CDR3 sequence reads: CASSPGTSLYNEQFF. Incomplete CDR3 DNA: TGTGCCAGCAGCCCTGGGACAAGCCTCTACAATGAG.

At least ten counts were recorded for this clone. The read terminates 3 residues ahead of where the CDR3 ends, so the germline J gene completes it. The J gene is TRBJ2-3, the V gene TRBV9; D remains unclear. Germline V lookup: CDR1 SGDLS, CDR2 YYNGEE. The CDR3 extends over 13 amino acids. Trimming pared 4 bases from V and 3 bases from J, leaving 9 bases between. CDR3 protein: CASSPTRTDTQYF. The CDR3 bases that were read are TGTGCCAGCAGCCCTACCCGAACAGATACG.

The table lists this clone with many counts. The read terminates 3 residues before the CDR3 end, so the remaining end is supplied by the germline J gene. This rearrangement joins TRBV4-1 to TRBJ2-1; TRBD2 might be the D (6 bases). The germline CDR1 and CDR2 sequences are MGHRA and YSYEKL. V was shortened by 3 bases and J by 6 bases, with 21 bases between the two germline ends. CDR3 length: 17 amino acids. The CDR3 reads CASSQMPRDLVPNEQFF. The DNA read from the CDR3 is TGCGCCAGCAGCCAGATGCCCCGGGACTTAGTTCCCAATGAG.

Many counts were recorded for this clone. The read falls 3 residues short of the CDR3 end, and the missing part is taken from the germline J gene. The chain uses TRBV5-1 and TRBJ2-5; 10 bases match TRBD1. J lost 2 bases, V lost 6 bases, and 10 bases had no gene match. The CDR3 spans 16 residues. The germline CDR1 and CDR2 sequences are SGHRS and YFSETQ. The sequenced part of the CDR3 DNA is TGCGCCAGCATGCCGGGACAGGGGTTAGGACAAGAGACC. Translated, it gives CASMPGQGLGQET. The full CDR3 sequence reads CASMPGQGLGQETQYF.

Ten or more counts support this clone. CDR3 bases read: TGTGCCAGCAGCGAACGACAGACTGACGCCTACGAG. This translates into CASSERQTDAYE. The complete CDR3 sequence is CASSERQTDAYEQYF. The rearrangement uses TRBV9 and TRBJ2-7; D is possibly TRBD1 (5 bases). The read ends 3 residues shy of where the CDR3 ends; the end is completed using the germline J gene. The CDR3 length is 15 residues. With 3 bases removed from V and 2 bases from J, the gap between germline ends came to 15 bases. Per germline, CDR1 SGDLS and CDR2 YYNGEE.

In its sample, this clone was seen many times. The read ends 3 residues early relative to the CDR3; the germline J gene fills the gap. The chain is built from TRBV20-1 and TRBJ1-4; 8 nucleotides match TRBD1. Germline V gives CDR1 DFQATT, CDR2 SNEGSKA (reference sequence). The CDR3 has 19 residues. Trimming removed 0 bases from V and 3 bases from J; junction bases left unmatched: 15. The part of the CDR3 DNA that was read is TGCAGTGCTAGAGATGAGCAAGCCAGGGGGCGAGTGGCTAATGAAAAA. As protein: CSARDEQARGRVANEK. The whole CDR3 protein reads CSARDEQARGRVANEKLFF.

Ten or more counts support this clone. The read terminates 3 residues ahead of where the CDR3 ends, so the germline J gene completes it. The genes are TRBV7-6 and TRBJ1-5; 7 bases map to TRBD1. In germline, CDR1 is SGHVS, CDR2 FNYEAQ. After removal of 5 bases from V and 4 bases from J, the junction contained 2 bases not matched to a gene. The CDR3 length is 13 residues. The CDR3 here is CASSLRGNQPQHF. The CDR3 bases that were read are TGTGCCAGCAGCCTCAGGGGGAATCAGCCC.

This clone has a handful of counts. The sequence runs out 3 residues before the end of the CDR3; the remainder is reconstructed from the germline J gene. This chain joins TRBV6-1 and TRBJ2-7, with D hard to call. This CDR3 comprises 13 residues. Looked up from germline, CDR1 is MNHNS and CDR2 is SASEGT. The V and J ends lost 3 bases and 0 bases respectively, with 6 bases between them. The sequenced CDR3 bases are TGTGCCAGCAGTGACAAGCCCTCCTACGAG. This translates into CASSDKPSYE. The entire CDR3 protein reads CASSDKPSYEQYF.

This clone was seen at least ten times. Incomplete CDR3 DNA: TGTGCCAGCAGTTTCGTGCGGGAGACCTACGAG. It encodes CASSFVRETYE. The entire CDR3 reads CASSFVRETYEQYF. The V gene is TRBV28, the J gene TRBJ2-7; 7 bases are a match to TRBD2. The read stops 3 residues short of the end of the CDR3; the missing end is completed from the germline J gene. CDR1 is MDHEN and CDR2 is SYDVKM in the germline V gene. V lost 3 bases and J lost 2; bases outside the gene matches: 4. The CDR3 consists of 14 residues.